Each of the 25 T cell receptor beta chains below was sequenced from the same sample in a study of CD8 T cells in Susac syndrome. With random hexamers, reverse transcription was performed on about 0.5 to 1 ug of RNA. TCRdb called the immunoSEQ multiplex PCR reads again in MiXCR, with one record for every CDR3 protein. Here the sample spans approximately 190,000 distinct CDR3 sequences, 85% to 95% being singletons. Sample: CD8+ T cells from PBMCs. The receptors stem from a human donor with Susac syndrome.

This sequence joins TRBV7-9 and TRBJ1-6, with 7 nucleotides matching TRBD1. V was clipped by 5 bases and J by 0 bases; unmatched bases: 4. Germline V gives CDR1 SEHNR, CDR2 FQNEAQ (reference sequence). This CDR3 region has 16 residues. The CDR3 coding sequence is TGTGCCAGCAGCAGCCGGGACAGCTCCTATAATTCACCCCTCCACTTT. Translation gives CASSSRDSSYNSPLHF.

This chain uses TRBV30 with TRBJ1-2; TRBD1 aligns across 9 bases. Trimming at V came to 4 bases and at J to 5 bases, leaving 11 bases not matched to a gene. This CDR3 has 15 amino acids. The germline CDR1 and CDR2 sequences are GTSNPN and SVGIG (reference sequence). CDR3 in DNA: TGTGCCTGGAACATCGGACAGGGGTTCGGGTATGGCTACACCTTC. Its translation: CAWNIGQGFGYGYTF.

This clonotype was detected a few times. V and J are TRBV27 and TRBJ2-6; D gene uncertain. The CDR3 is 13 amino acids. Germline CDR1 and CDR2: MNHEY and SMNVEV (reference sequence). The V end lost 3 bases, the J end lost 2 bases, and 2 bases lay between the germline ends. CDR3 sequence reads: CASSLTGANVLTF. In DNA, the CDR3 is TGTGCCAGCAGTTTGACTGGGGCCAACGTCCTGACTTTC.

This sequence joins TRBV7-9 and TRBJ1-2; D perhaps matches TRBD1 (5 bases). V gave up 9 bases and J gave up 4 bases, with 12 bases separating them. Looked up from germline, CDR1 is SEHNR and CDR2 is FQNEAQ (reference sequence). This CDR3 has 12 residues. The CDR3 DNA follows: TGTGCCAGTTCAGGGTTCGGCTATGGCTACACCTTC. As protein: CASSGFGYGYTF.

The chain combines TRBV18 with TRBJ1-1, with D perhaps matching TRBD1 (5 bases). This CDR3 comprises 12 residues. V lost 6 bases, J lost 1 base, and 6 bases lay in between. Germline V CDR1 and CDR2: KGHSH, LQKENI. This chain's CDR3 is CASSTANTEAFF. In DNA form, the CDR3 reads TGTGCCAGCTCGACAGCGAACACTGAAGCTTTCTTT.

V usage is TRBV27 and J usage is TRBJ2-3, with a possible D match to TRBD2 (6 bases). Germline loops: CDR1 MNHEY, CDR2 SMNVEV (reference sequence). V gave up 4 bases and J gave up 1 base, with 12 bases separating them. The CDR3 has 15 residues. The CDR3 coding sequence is TGTGCCAGCAGTTGGTTGCGGGGCCGCACAGATACGCAGTATTTT. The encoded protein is CASSWLRGRTDTQYF.

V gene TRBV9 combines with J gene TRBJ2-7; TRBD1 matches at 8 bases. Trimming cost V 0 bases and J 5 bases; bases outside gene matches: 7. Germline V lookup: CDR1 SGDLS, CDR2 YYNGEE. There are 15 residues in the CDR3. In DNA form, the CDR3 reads TGTGCCAGCAGCGTAGGCCAGGGGGCAATGGACGAGCAGTACTTC. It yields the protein CASSVGQGAMDEQYF. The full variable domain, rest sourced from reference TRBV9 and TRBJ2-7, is DSGVTQTPKHLITATGQRVTLRCSPRSGDLSVYWYQQSLDQGLQFLIQYYNGEERAKGNILERFSAQQFPDLHSELNLSSLELGDSALYFCASSVGQGAMDEQYFGPGTRLTVT.

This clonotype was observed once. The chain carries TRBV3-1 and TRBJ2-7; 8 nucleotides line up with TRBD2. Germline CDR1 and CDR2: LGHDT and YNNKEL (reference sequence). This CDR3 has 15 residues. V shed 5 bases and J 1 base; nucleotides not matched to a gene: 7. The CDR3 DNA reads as TGTGCCAGCAGCTTCGCGGGGGGAACTTCCTACGAGCAGTACTTC. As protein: CASSFAGGTSYEQYF.

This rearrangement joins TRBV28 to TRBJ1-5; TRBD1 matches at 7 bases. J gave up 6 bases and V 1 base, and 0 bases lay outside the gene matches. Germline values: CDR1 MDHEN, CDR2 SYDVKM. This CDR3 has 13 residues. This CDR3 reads CASSLYRGQPQHF. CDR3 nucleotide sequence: TGTGCCAGCAGTTTATACAGGGGTCAGCCCCAGCATTTT.

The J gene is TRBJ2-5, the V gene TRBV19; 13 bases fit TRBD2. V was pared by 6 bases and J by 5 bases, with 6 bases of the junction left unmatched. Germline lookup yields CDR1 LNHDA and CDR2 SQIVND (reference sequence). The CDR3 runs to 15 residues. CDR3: CASRNTGLAGETQYF. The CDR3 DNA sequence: TGTGCCAGTAGAAACACGGGACTAGCGGGGGAGACCCAGTACTTC.

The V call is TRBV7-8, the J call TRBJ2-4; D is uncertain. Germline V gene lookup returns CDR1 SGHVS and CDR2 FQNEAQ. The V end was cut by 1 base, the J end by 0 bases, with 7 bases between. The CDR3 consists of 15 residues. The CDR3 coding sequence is TGTGCCAGCAGCTTAGGGCGTGGAGCCAAAAACATTCAGTACTTC. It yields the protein CASSLGRGAKNIQYF. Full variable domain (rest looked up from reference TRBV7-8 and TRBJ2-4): GAGVSQSPRYKVAKRGQDVALRCDPISGHVSLFWYQQALGQGPEFLTYFQNEAQLDKSGLPSDRFFAERPEGSVSTLKIQRTQQEDSAVYLCASSLGRGAKNIQYFGAGTRLSVL.

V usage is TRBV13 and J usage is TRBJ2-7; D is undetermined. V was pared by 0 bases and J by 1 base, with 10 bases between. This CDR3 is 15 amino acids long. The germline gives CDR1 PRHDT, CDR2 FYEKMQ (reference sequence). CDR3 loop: CASSLGQLSSYEQYF. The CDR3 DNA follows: TGTGCCAGCAGCTTAGGGCAGCTATCGTCCTACGAGCAGTACTTC.

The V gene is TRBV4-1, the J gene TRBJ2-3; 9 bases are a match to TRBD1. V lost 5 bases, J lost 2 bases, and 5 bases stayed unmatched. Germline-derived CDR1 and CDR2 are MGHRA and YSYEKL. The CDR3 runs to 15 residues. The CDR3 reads CASSAQGADTDTQYF. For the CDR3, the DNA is TGCGCCAGCAGCGCACAGGGGGCGGACACAGATACGCAGTATTTT.

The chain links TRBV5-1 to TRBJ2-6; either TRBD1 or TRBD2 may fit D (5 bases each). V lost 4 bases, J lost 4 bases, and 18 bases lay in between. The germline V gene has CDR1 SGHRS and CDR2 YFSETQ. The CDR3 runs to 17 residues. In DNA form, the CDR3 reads TGCGCCAGCAGCCCCGGACTCGGGGCGCAAGGGGCCAACGTCCTGACTTTC. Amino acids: CASSPGLGAQGANVLTF.

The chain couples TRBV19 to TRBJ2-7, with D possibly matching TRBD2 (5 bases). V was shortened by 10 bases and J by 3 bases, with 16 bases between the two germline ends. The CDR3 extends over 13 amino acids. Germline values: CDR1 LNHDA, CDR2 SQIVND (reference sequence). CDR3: CATQPGRNYEQYF. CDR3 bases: TGTGCCACGCAGCCGGGGAGAAACTACGAGCAGTACTTC.

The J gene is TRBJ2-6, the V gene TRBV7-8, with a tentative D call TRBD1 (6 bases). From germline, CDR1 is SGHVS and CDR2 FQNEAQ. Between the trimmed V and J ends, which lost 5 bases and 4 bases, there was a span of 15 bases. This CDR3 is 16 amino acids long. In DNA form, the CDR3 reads TGTGCCAGCAGCACCAACAGGGTGCCCGGGGCCAACGTCCTGACTTTC. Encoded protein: CASSTNRVPGANVLTF.

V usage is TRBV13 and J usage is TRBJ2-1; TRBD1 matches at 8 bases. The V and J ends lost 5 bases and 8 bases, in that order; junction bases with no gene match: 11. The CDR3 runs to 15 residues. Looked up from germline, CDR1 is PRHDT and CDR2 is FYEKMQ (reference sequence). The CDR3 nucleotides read TGTGCCAGCAGCCGCACAGGGGGTCTAATCTATGAGCAGTTCTTC. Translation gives CASSRTGGLIYEQFF.

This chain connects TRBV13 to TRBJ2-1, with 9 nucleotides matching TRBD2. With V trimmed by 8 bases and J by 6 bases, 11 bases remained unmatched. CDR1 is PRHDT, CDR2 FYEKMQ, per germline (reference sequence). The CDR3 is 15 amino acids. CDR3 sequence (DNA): TGTGCCAGCCGACTAGCGGAGAGGGGGTTCAATGAGCAGTTCTTC. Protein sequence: CASRLAERGFNEQFF.

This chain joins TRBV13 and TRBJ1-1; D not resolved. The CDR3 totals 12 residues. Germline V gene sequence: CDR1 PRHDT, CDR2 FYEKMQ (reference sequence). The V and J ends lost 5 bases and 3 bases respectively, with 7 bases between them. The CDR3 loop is CASSQTHTEAFF. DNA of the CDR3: TGTGCCAGCAGCCAGACCCACACTGAAGCTTTCTTT.

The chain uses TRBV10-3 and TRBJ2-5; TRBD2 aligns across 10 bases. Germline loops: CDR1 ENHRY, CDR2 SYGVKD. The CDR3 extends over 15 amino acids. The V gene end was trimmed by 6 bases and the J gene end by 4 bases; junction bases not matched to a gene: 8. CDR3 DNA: TGTGCCATCAGGTCCGGGGAGCGGGGGGGAGAGACCCAGTACTTC. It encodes CAIRSGERGGETQYF.

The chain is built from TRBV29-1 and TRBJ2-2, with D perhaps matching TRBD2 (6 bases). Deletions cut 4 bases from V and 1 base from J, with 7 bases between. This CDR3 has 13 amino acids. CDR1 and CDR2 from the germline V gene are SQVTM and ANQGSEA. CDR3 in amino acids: CSVVGGNTGELFF. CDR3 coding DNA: TGCAGCGTTGTCGGGGGGAACACCGGGGAGCTGTTTTTT.

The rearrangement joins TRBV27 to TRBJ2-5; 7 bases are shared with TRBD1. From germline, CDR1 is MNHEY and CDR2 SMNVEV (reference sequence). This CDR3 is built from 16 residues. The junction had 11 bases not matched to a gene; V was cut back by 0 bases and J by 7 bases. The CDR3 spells CASSLSKGAQFGTQYF. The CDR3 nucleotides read TGTGCCAGCAGTTTATCGAAGGGGGCCCAATTCGGGACCCAGTACTTC.

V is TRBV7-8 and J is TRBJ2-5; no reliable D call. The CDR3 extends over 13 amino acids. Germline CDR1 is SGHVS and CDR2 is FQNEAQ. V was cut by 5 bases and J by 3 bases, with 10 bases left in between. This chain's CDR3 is CASSLGPKETQYF. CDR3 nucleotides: TGTGCCAGCAGCCTAGGACCTAAAGAGACCCAGTACTTC.

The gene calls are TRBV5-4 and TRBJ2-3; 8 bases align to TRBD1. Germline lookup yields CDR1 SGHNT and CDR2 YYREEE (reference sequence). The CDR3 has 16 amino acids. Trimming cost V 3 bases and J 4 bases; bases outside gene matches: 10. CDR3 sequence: CASSSQGEEIPDTQYF. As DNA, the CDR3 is TGTGCCAGCAGCTCACAGGGGGAAGAGATCCCAGATACGCAGTATTTT.

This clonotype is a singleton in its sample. The CDR3, as DNA: TGTGCCACCAGCGCCCGTGGTGTCGCCGGGGAGCTGTTTTTT. This gives the protein CATSARGVAGELFF. The gene calls are TRBV15 and TRBJ2-2; no clear D gene. There are 14 residues in the CDR3. CDR1 and CDR2 from the germline V gene are LNHNV and YYDKDF (reference sequence). V lost 5 bases and J 6 bases, leaving 13 bases between the germline ends. The full variable domain, with the rest looked up from reference TRBV15 and TRBJ2-2, is DAMVIQNPRYQVTQFGKPVTLSCSQTLNHNVMYWYQQKSSQAPKLLFHYYDKDFNNEADTPDNFQSRRPNTSFCFLDIRSPGLGDTAMYLCATSARGVAGELFFGEGSRLTVL.